This T cell receptor (beta chain) was obtained from a study of T cells in Graves' hyperthyroidism and ophthalmopathy. This clonotype was seen repeatedly, ten times or more. Researchers took RNA transcripts and amplified the TCR beta CDR3 regions from them. Using the HTBI primer set, a first-round RT-PCR was run on the TCR CDR3. TCRdb reanalysed the multiplex PCR reads using MiXCR and keeps one entry per CDR3 protein. The sample has about 580,000 distinct CDR3 sequences, under 60% seen once. Source material: peripheral blood or thyroid tissue (not recorded which). The TCR sequence derives from a woman between 18 and 30 years old with Graves' hyperthyroidism.

The CDR3 region has the DNA TGCAGTGCAAGATTCAGACAGGGAGTCTCGTGGAATCAGCCCCAGCATTTT. It is translated as CSARFRQGVSWNQPQHF. This rearrangement joins TRBV20-1 to TRBJ1-5; TRBD1 aligns across 7 bases. The CDR3 length is 17 residues. V lost 6 bases, J lost 4 bases, and 18 bases stayed unmatched. Germline V lookup: CDR1 DFQATT, CDR2 SNEGSKA (reference sequence).